This TCR beta chain was captured in a study of PD-L1 blockade in urothelial cancer. At the level of the study: Males with bladder-origin urothelial cancer made up about 90% of the roughly 30 patients. Study-wide findings and caveats: Below-median blood TCR clonality before treatment forecast better survival.

The germline V gene has CDR1 SGHRS and CDR2 YFSETQ. The ends were cut back, 0 bases at V and 4 bases at J, with 16 bases in the middle. The CDR3 length is 17 residues. This clone has more than one count but fewer than ten. What it binds is unknown. TCRdb keeps only in-frame clones here, not all; method: immunoSEQ multiplex PCR. The sample yields some 49,000 clones, 70% to 90% seen once. Every patient provided from 1 to 8 samples, collected pretreatment and on-treatment. V and J are TRBV5-1 and TRBJ2-2, with D hard to call. The clonotype originates from a man between 60 and 75 years old with urothelial cancer. The sequences come from PBMCs, collected around atezolizumab (anti-PD-L1) treatment. The CDR3 loop is CASSLAASGWSTGELFF. As DNA, the CDR3 is TGCGCCAGCAGCTTGGCTGCGTCGGGTTGGAGCACCGGGGAGCTGTTTTTT.